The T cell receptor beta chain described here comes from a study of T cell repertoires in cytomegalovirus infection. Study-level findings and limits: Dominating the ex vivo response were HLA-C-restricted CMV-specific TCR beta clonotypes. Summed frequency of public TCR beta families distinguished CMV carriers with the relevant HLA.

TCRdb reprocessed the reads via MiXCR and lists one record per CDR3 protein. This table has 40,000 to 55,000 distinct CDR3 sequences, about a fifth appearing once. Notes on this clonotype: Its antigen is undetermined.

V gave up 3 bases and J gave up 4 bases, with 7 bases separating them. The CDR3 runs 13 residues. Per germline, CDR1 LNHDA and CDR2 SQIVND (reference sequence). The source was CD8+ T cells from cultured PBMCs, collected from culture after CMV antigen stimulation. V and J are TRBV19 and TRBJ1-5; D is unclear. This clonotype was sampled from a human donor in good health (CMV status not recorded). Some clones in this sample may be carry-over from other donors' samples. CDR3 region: CASSISTNQPQHF. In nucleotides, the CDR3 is TGTGCCAGTAGTATCAGTACTAATCAGCCCCAGCATTTT. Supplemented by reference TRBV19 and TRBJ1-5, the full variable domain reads DGGITQSPKYLFRKEGQNVTLSCEQNLNHDAMYWYRQDPGQGLRLIYYSQIVNDFQKGDIAEGYSVSREKKESFPLTVTSAQKNPTAFYLCASSISTNQPQHFGDGTRLSIL.